This is a list of T cell receptor beta chains from one sample in a study of blood T cell repertoires in COVID-19. Here immunoSEQ multiplex PCR was the method, and the copy in TCRdb shows in-frame clones only, minus some. This sample has a few hundred thousand clones; more than 80% occur once, and the top ten carry approximately 3%. The specimen sequenced was peripheral blood. The receptors originated from a woman aged 25 to 39 with active or convalescent COVID-19. CDR3s include the opening cysteine and the closing phenylalanine or tryptophan. The order of the fields is D gene, J gene, V gene, clone size, CDR3 protein, CDR3 DNA. A D gene is named only where the DNA matches it firmly. Size is stated for part of the rows, as once, few or many counts, or as a class when the clone is expanded.

>.|TRBJ2-3|TRBV6-4|.
CASSEIPADTQYF
TGTGCCAGCAGTGAAATCCCGGCAGATACGCAGTATTTT
>TRBD2|TRBJ2-5|TRBV7-2|.
CASRPTSGGGTQYF
TGTGCCAGCAGACCAACGAGCGGGGGAGGGACCCAGTACTTC
>.|TRBJ2-3|TRBV7-2|.
CASSSGYAGTDTQYF
TGTGCCAGCAGTTCAGGGTACGCTGGCACAGATACGCAGTATTTT
>.|TRBJ1-5|TRBV7-8|.
CASSLVDFQPQHF
TGTGCCAGCAGCTTAGTGGACTTCCAGCCCCAGCATTTT
>.|TRBJ1-6|TRBV3-1/TRBV3-2|.
CASGGDSPLHF
TGTGCCAGCGGGGGGGATTCACCCCTCCACTTT
>TRBD2|TRBJ2-1|TRBV28|once
CASSLGPGLAGGRYNEQFF
TGTGCCAGCAGTTTGGGCCCCGGGCTAGCGGGGGGCCGATACAATGAGCAGTTCTTC
>.|TRBJ1-5|TRBV19|.
CASSTGISSNQPQHF
TGTGCCAGTAGTACAGGGATTTCGAGCAATCAGCCCCAGCATTTT
>.|TRBJ2-7|TRBV4-3|.
CASSQDLGTGSYGF
TGCGCCAGCAGCCAAGACCTAGGTACGGGGTCTTACGGCTTC
>.|TRBJ2-7|TRBV5-6|.
CASSLSNEQYF
TGTGCCAGCAGCTTATCCAACGAGCAGTACTTC
>.|TRBJ1-2|TRBV28|.
CASSPAGPNYGYTF
TGTGCCAGCAGTCCCGCGGGGCCCAACTATGGCTACACCTTC
>TRBD1|TRBJ1-1|TRBV7-9|.
CASSYSAGQGNTEAFF
TGTGCCAGCAGTTATTCAGCGGGACAGGGGAACACTGAAGCTTTCTTT
>TRBD1|TRBJ2-6|TRBV4-1|.
CASSPGQGPSGANVLTF
TGCGCCAGCAGCCCAGGACAGGGTCCCTCTGGGGCCAACGTCCTGACTTTC
>.|TRBJ1-4|TRBV15|.
CATSRVVATNEKLFF
TGTGCCACCAGCAGAGTAGTTGCAACTAATGAAAAACTGTTTTTT
>.|TRBJ1-6|TRBV6-6|.
CASRPQGLHSPLHF
TGTGCCAGCAGACCCCAGGGGCTACACTCACCCCTCCACTTT
>.|TRBJ2-2|TRBV4-2|.
CASSQDRYRGGTGELFF
TGTGCCAGCAGCCAAGACCGATACAGGGGAGGCACCGGGGAGCTGTTTTTT
>.|TRBJ2-3|TRBV21-1|.
CASGGRGPLTDTQYF
TGTGCCAGTGGGGGGCGGGGGCCGTTAACAGATACGCAGTATTTT
>TRBD1|TRBJ1-1|TRBV28|.
CASRDRGLREAFF
TGTGCCAGCAGGGACAGGGGACTGAGGGAGGCTTTCTTT
>TRBD1|TRBJ1-1|TRBV9|few
CASSVGQGVTEAFF
TGTGCCAGCAGCGTAGGCCAGGGGGTTACTGAAGCTTTCTTT
>.|TRBJ1-2|TRBV28|.
CASSRDRRTSRYGYTF
TGTGCCAGCAGCCGAGACAGGAGAACATCCAGATATGGCTACACCTTC
>.|TRBJ1-2|TRBV15|.
CATSRGTVSGGRDYGYTF
TGTGCCACCAGCAGAGGCACGGTTTCGGGGGGCCGGGATTATGGCTACACCTTC
>TRBD1|TRBJ1-3|TRBV30|.
CAWDGTAGNTIYF
TGTGCCTGGGACGGGACAGCTGGAAACACCATATATTTT
>.|TRBJ2-5|TRBV6-2/TRBV6-3|few
CASSYGGETQYF
TGTGCCAGCAGTTACGGAGGAGAGACCCAGTACTTC
>TRBD1|TRBJ2-1|TRBV19|.
CASSDRGYEQFF
TGTGCCAGTAGTGACAGGGGGTATGAGCAGTTCTTC
>.|TRBJ2-2|TRBV20-1|.
CSASKDSPTGELFF
TGCAGTGCTAGTAAGGACTCCCCCACCGGGGAGCTGTTTTTT
>TRBD1|TRBJ1-1|TRBV6-5|.
CASSRQGLSTEAFF
TGTGCCAGCAGTCGACAGGGGTTGAGCACTGAAGCTTTCTTT
>.|TRBJ2-5|TRBV7-9|.
CASSSEGQETQYF
TGTGCCAGCAGCTCTGAGGGCCAAGAGACCCAGTACTTC
>.|TRBJ2-1|TRBV30|.
CAWSMGFRGNEQFF
TGTGCCTGGAGTATGGGGTTCCGGGGTAATGAGCAGTTCTTC
>TRBD1|TRBJ1-3|TRBV4-3|.
CASSQDRGSGNTIYF
TGCGCCAGCAGCCAAGACAGGGGGAGTGGAAACACCATATATTTT
>TRBD2|TRBJ2-7|TRBV5-1|.
CASSLERGGLYEQYF
TGCGCCAGCAGCTTGGAACGGGGGGGCCTCTACGAGCAGTACTTC
>TRBD1|TRBJ1-2|TRBV6-5|.
CASSPTGNYGYTF
TGTGCCAGCAGTCCGACAGGGAACTATGGCTACACCTTC
>TRBD1|TRBJ1-3|TRBV18|once
CASSPTGTGAGNTIYF
TGTGCCAGCTCACCGACCGGGACAGGGGCCGGAAACACCATATATTTT
>.|TRBJ2-1|TRBV5-1|.
CASSKTTNEQFF
TGCGCCAGCAGCAAGACGACAAATGAGCAGTTCTTC
>TRBD1|TRBJ1-6|TRBV3-1/TRBV3-2|.
CASSQTGQGFSPLHF
TGTGCCAGCAGCCAAACGGGACAGGGCTTTTCACCCCTCCACTTT
>.|TRBJ1-1|TRBV6-5|.
CATRGGGWGTEAFF
TGTGCCACAAGGGGGGGAGGTTGGGGCACTGAAGCTTTCTTT
>TRBD1|TRBJ2-5|TRBV7-9|.
CASSSGDREPETQYF
TGTGCCAGCAGCTCGGGGGACAGGGAGCCAGAGACCCAGTACTTC
>.|TRBJ1-1|TRBV7-2|.
CASSLVPVNTEAFF
TGTGCCAGCAGCTTAGTCCCTGTAAACACTGAAGCTTTCTTT
>.|TRBJ1-6|TRBV3-1/TRBV3-2|.
CASSQEPLGNNSPLHF
TGTGCCAGCAGCCAAGAGCCGCTCGGGAATAATTCACCCCTCCACTTT
>TRBD2|TRBJ2-1|TRBV11-2|once
CASSQGLAGGAYNEQFF
TGTGCCAGCAGCCAGGGACTAGCGGGGGGCGCTTACAATGAGCAGTTCTTC
>TRBD1|TRBJ2-7|TRBV5-1|.
CASSREGQGYEQYF
TGCGCCAGCAGCCGAGAGGGACAGGGCTACGAGCAGTACTTC
>.|TRBJ2-1|TRBV6-2/TRBV6-3|.
CASSFRGTRSYNEQFF
TGTGCCAGCAGTTTTCGCGGGACCCGCTCCTACAATGAGCAGTTCTTC
>.|TRBJ1-2|TRBV6-1|.
CASSEVIHTDRGYTF
TGTGCCAGCAGTGAAGTCATCCACACCGACAGGGGCTACACCTTC
>.|TRBJ2-7|TRBV3-1/TRBV3-2|.
CASSQDLGGVGEQYF
TGTGCCAGCAGCCAAGACCTAGGGGGTGTCGGCGAGCAGTACTTC
>TRBD2|TRBJ2-7|TRBV6-2/TRBV6-3|.
CASSTSGSVYEQYF
TGTGCCAGCAGTACTAGCGGATCTGTCTACGAGCAGTACTTC
>.|TRBJ2-2|TRBV4-3|few
CASSQGRQSWELFF
TGCGCCAGCAGCCAAGGACGACAGTCTTGGGAGCTGTTTTTT
>.|TRBJ1-1|TRBV6-2/TRBV6-3|.
CASSSLLPRILVTEAFF
TGTGCCAGCAGTTCTCTTCTTCCGCGAATTTTAGTCACTGAAGCTTTCTTT
>TRBD1|TRBJ2-7|TRBV6-5|.
CASRPPRGRAGEQYF
TGTGCCAGCAGGCCACCCAGGGGGCGCGCCGGAGAGCAGTACTTC
>.|TRBJ1-6|TRBV5-1|.
CASSSFPTTQGNNSPLHF
TGCGCCAGCAGCTCCTTTCCTACAACACAGGGAAATAATTCACCCCTCCACTTT
>TRBD1|TRBJ1-5|TRBV2|.
CASRVTGGRSQPQHF
TGTGCCAGCAGAGTAACAGGGGGCAGGAGTCAGCCCCAGCATTTT
>TRBD1|TRBJ2-7|TRBV19|.
CASSNGTVSEQYF
TGTGCCAGTAGTAATGGGACAGTTAGCGAGCAGTACTTC
>.|TRBJ2-7|TRBV21-1|.
CASPPDYSSSYEQYF
TGTGCCAGCCCTCCCGACTATTCCAGCTCCTACGAGCAGTACTTC
>.|TRBJ2-1|TRBV3-1/TRBV3-2|.
CASSQGAILDNEQFF
TGTGCCAGCAGCCAGGGGGCAATACTGGACAATGAGCAGTTCTTC
>.|TRBJ2-5|TRBV5-1|.
CASQRGSEETQYF
TGCGCCTCCCAAAGGGGCAGCGAAGAGACCCAGTACTTC
>TRBD2|TRBJ2-1|TRBV7-9|.
CASSFLAGGQVEFF
TGTGCCAGCAGCTTCCTAGCGGGGGGGCAGGTTGAGTTCTTC